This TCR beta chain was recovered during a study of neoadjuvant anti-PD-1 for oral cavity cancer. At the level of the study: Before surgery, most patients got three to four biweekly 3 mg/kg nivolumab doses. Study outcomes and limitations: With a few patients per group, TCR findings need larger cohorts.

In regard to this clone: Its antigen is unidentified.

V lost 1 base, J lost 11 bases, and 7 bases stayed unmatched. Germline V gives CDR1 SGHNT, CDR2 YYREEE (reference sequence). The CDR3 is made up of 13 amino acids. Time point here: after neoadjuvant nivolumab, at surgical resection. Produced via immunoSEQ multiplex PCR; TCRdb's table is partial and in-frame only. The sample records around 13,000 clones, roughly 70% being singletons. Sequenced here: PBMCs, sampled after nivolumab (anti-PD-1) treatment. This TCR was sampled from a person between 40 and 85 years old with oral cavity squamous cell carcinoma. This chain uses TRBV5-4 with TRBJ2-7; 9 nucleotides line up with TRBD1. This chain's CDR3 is CASSLNRGLLEYF. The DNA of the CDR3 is TGTGCCAGCAGCTTGAACAGGGGGCTGCTAGAGTACTTC.